This entry lists 10 T cell receptor beta chains sequenced from one sample in a study of cytomegalovirus exposure and HLA in healthy donors. Use of 60 Vbeta and 13 Jbeta primers characterized the PCR. The repertoire was sequenced with immunoSEQ multiplex PCR; TCRdb's copy has only in-frame clones and lacks some. The table shows under 95,000 clones, with 80% occurring only once. Sequenced material: PBMCs. Receptors were obtained from a male donor in good health and CMV-seronegative.

This sequence joins TRBV7-7 and TRBJ2-2, with 10 nucleotides matching TRBD1. With 5 bases clipped from V and 2 bases from J, the junction kept 2 bases outside the gene matches. The length of the CDR3 is 15 residues. Germline V lookup: CDR1 SSHAT, CDR2 FNYEAQ (reference sequence). The CDR3 DNA follows: TGTGCCAGCAGCAGGGACAGGGGTAACACCGGGGAGCTGTTTTTT. Amino acids: CASSRDRGNTGELFF.

The rearrangement links TRBV29-1 to TRBJ2-7, with 7 positions matching TRBD1. In germline, CDR1 is SQVTM, CDR2 ANQGSEA. The CDR3 is made up of 13 amino acids. V gave up 6 bases and J gave up 3 bases; unmatched junction bases: 8. CDR3 protein: CSVTGQRDYEQYF. The DNA of the CDR3 is TGCAGCGTGACGGGACAGAGAGACTACGAGCAGTACTTC.

V gene TRBV4-2 combines with J gene TRBJ2-1, with 9 bases lining up with TRBD2. Looked up from germline, CDR1 is LGHNA and CDR2 is YNFKEQ. The junction had 8 bases not matched to a gene; V was cut back by 2 bases and J by 9 bases. The CDR3 extends over 15 amino acids. CDR3 nucleotides: TGTGCCAGCAGCCAAATTCGCGGGGGGGCCGGTGAGCAGTTCTTC. This sequence encodes CASSQIRGGAGEQFF.

This clone was seen once. V and J are TRBV6-5 and TRBJ1-2; unclear D gene. The CDR3 has 13 amino acids. The germline gives CDR1 MNHEY, CDR2 SVGAGI. Trimming removed 2 bases from V and 5 bases from J, with 9 bases in between. CDR3 bases: TGTGCCAGCAGTTACCGACACCTTTATGGCTACACCTTC. Its translation: CASSYRHLYGYTF.

This chain joins TRBV30 and TRBJ2-1, with 7 bases aligning to TRBD2. Germline V gene data show CDR1 as GTSNPN and CDR2 as SVGIG (reference sequence). V shed 5 bases, J shed 1 base, and the junction held 8 bases outside the gene matches. The CDR3 contains 15 residues. CDR3 sequence: CAWSLGGGSYNEQFF. In DNA, the CDR3 is TGTGCCTGGTCCCTGGGGGGGGGTTCCTACAATGAGCAGTTCTTC.

As to this clone: Mismatch with germline at one junction end may stem from a read error. V gene TRBV4-1 combines with J gene TRBJ1-2; D is possibly TRBD1 (5 bases). Germline CDR1 and CDR2: MGHRA and YSYEKL. The CDR3 has 14 amino acids. The CDR3 DNA reads TGCGCCAGCAGCCAAGCGGCAGGGTACTATGGCTACCCCTTC. This codes for CASSQAAGYYGYPF.

With respect to this clone: Its ends do not fully match the called genes, so a read error is possible. The chain has TRBV19 and TRBJ1-5, with TRBD1 matching 7 bases. This CDR3 contains 14 residues. CDR1 is LNHDA, CDR2 SQIVND, per germline (reference sequence). This CDR3 is CASSMTGLDQPQNF. The CDR3 DNA reads as TGTGCCAGTAGTATGACAGGGCTCGATCAGCCCCAGAATTTT.

The rearrangement links TRBV5-1 to TRBJ1-1, with 8 nucleotides matching TRBD1. CDR3 length equals 15 residues. V gave up 0 bases and J gave up 2 bases; unmatched junction bases: 3. CDR1 is SGHRS and CDR2 is YFSETQ in the germline V gene. CDR3 DNA: TGCGCCAGCAGCTTGGGGACAGGGCGTAACACTGAAGCTTTCTTT. Its protein is CASSLGTGRNTEAFF.

The V gene is TRBV18, the J gene TRBJ2-5, with 7 nucleotides matching TRBD2. The CDR3 spans 16 residues. Germline V CDR1 and CDR2: KGHSH, LQKENI. V was clipped by 3 bases and J by 2 bases; unmatched bases: 9. The CDR3 DNA sequence: TGTGCCAGCTCACCGTACGAGCGGGGAGTTCAAGAGACCCAGTACTTC. It codes for CASSPYERGVQETQYF.

The chain uses TRBV6-1 and TRBJ1-1; D is unresolved. Trimming removed 6 bases from V and 11 bases from J, with 16 bases in between. Germline V gene sequence: CDR1 MNHNS, CDR2 SASEGT. The CDR3 length is 12 residues. The CDR3 DNA reads as TGTGCCAGCAGACAAACATTGGGCGGGGCTTTCTTT. Translation: CASRQTLGGAFF.